This T cell receptor beta chain was captured in a study of graft-versus-host responses after intestinal transplantation. Study-wide points: When patients had graft-donor T cell macrochimerism, their allografts held high graft-versus-host to host-versus-graft clonal ratios. Some GvH clones were seen earlier in gut or blood, suggesting intestinal origin. Early after transplant, HvG clones declined as circulating GvH clones peaked.

About this clone: What it binds is not known.

The repertoire was sequenced with immunoSEQ multiplex PCR; TCRdb's copy has only in-frame clones and lacks some. In the table there are about 57,000 clones, 70% to 90% of which are singletons. The CDR3 consists of 15 residues. From germline, CDR1 is MGHRA and CDR2 YSYEKL. V shed 1 base and J shed 7 bases, with 13 bases lying between them. The chain recombines TRBV4-1 with TRBJ1-4; D may be TRBD1 (6 bases). The source is a human patient who received an intestinal transplant, so some T cells may come from the graft donor. This sample comprised PBMCs, obtained 26 days after transplant. In nucleotides, the CDR3 is TGCGCCAGCAGCCAAGGGGCAGGGGCGCCTGAAAAACTGTTTTTT. Residues: CASSQGAGAPEKLFF.